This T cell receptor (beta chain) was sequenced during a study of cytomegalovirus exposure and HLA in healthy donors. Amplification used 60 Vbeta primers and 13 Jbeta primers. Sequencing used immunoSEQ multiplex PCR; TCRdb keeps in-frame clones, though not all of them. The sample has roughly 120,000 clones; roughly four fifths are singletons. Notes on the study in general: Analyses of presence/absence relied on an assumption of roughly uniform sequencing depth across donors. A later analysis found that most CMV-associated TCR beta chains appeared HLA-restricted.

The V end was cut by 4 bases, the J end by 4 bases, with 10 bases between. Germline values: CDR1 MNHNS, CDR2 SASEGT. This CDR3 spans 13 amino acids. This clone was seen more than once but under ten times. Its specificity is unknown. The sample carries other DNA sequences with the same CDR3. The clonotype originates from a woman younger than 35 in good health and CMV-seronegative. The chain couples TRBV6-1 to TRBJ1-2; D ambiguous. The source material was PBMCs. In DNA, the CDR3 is TGTGCCAGCAGTGGGGAGAGGTCCTATGGCTACACCTTC. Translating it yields CASSGERSYGYTF.